These 14 T cell receptor beta chains were all obtained from the same sample, sequenced in a study of blood T cell repertoires in COVID-19. Clones were read by immunoSEQ multiplex PCR, and TCRdb kept only the in-frame ones, dropping some. The table shows 15,000 to 20,000 clones, with about 80% occurring only once. The sequencing input was peripheral blood. The receptors were gathered from a man in his sixties with active or convalescent COVID-19.

The chain employs TRBV13 and TRBJ1-2, with 8 positions matching TRBD1. In germline, CDR1 is PRHDT, CDR2 FYEKMQ (reference sequence). The CDR3 has 15 residues. V gave up 4 bases and J gave up 8 bases; unmatched junction bases: 12. The CDR3 bases are TGTGCCAGCAGCTCCGCGGACAGGGCGGCGGAGGGCTACACCTTC. It yields the protein CASSSADRAAEGYTF.

J is TRBJ2-7 and V is TRBV11-2; 7 bases are a match to TRBD2. Germline V gene data show CDR1 as SGHAT and CDR2 as FQNNGV. This CDR3 has 14 residues. V trimming: 5 bases; J trimming: 7 bases; junction bases outside the gene matches: 11. This chain's CDR3 is CASSVGLVLREQYF. The CDR3 DNA reads as TGTGCCAGCAGCGTAGGACTAGTCCTCAGGGAGCAGTACTTC.

The chain combines TRBV5-1 with TRBJ2-7, with TRBD2 as a possible D gene (5 bases). Germline V gives CDR1 SGHRS, CDR2 YFSETQ. V was pared by 0 bases and J by 4 bases, with 14 bases between. This CDR3 region has 15 residues. The CDR3 here is CASSLEGGPGYEQYF. For the CDR3, the DNA is TGCGCCAGCAGCTTGGAAGGAGGCCCTGGGTACGAGCAGTACTTC.

This clone appeared once. This chain connects TRBV19 to TRBJ1-1; the match to TRBD1 covers 8 bases. V lost 5 bases to trimming and J lost 6 bases; unmatched junction nucleotides: 11. The V gene's germline CDR1 is LNHDA and CDR2 SQIVND (reference sequence). This CDR3 comprises 15 residues. In nucleotides, the CDR3 is TGTGCCAGTAGTGAACAGGGGGTTGTGAGCGCTGAAGCTTTCTTT. Protein sequence: CASSEQGVVSAEAFF.

This chain uses TRBV7-8 with TRBJ1-5, with a possible D match to TRBD1 (6 bases). The CDR3 runs to 15 residues. V gave up 2 bases and J gave up 7 bases, with 15 bases separating them. Per germline, CDR1 SGHVS and CDR2 FQNEAQ. The CDR3: CASSLMRGAGQPQHF. The CDR3 DNA follows: TGTGCCAGCAGCTTAATGCGGGGGGCCGGACAGCCCCAGCATTTT.

This chain uses TRBV15 with TRBJ1-2; 9 positions match TRBD1. Per the germline V gene, CDR1 is LNHNV and CDR2 is YYDKDF (reference sequence). The CDR3 is made up of 15 amino acids. V shed 5 bases and J 7 bases; nucleotides not matched to a gene: 11. The CDR3 region is CATSANRGPVGGYTF. The DNA for the CDR3 is TGTGCCACCAGCGCGAACAGGGGGCCGGTGGGTGGCTACACCTTC.

This chain joins TRBV2 and TRBJ1-6; D is possibly TRBD1 (5 bases). Germline V gene lookup returns CDR1 SNHLY and CDR2 FYNNEI. The CDR3 contains 14 residues. V was shortened by 6 bases and J by 7 bases, with 13 bases between the two germline ends. Here the CDR3 reads CASSFRAANSPLHF. CDR3 nucleotides: TGTGCCAGCAGCTTCAGGGCCGCAAATTCACCCCTCCACTTT.

The V call is TRBV9, the J call TRBJ1-1; no definite D call. Germline CDR1 and CDR2: SGDLS and YYNGEE. The CDR3 is made up of 14 amino acids. Trimming shortened V by 3 bases and J by 0 bases, and 9 bases separated the two germline ends. CDR3 amino acids: CASSANQVNTEAFF. CDR3 bases: TGTGCCAGCAGCGCTAACCAGGTGAACACTGAAGCTTTCTTT.

The gene calls are TRBV5-4 and TRBJ1-6; D unresolved. The V gene's germline CDR1 is SGHNT and CDR2 YYREEE (reference sequence). V lost 0 bases to trimming and J lost 0 bases, with 10 bases between them. The CDR3 is made up of 17 amino acids. As DNA, the CDR3 is TGTGCCAGCAGCTTGGACGCTGCGAGCTCCTATAATTCACCCCTCCACTTT. This codes for CASSLDAASSYNSPLHF.

The V call is TRBV18, the J call TRBJ1-1; D gene unclear. Trimming left V 3 bases short and J 0 bases short, with 8 bases between. The germline V gene has CDR1 KGHSH and CDR2 LQKENI. The CDR3 contains 14 residues. The CDR3: CASSPVEMNTEAFF. Written as DNA, the CDR3 is TGTGCCAGCTCACCGGTGGAGATGAACACTGAAGCTTTCTTT.

The chain recombines TRBV5-4 with TRBJ2-4; no clear D gene. Germline V gene sequence: CDR1 SGHNT, CDR2 YYREEE (reference sequence). The germline V and J ends were trimmed by 4 bases and 3 bases, with 14 bases remaining between them. The CDR3 runs 15 residues. CDR3 in amino acids: CASSNPSTGKNIQYF. In DNA, the CDR3 is TGTGCCAGCAGCAACCCCTCCACGGGCAAAAACATTCAGTACTTC.

This chain connects TRBV27 to TRBJ2-1, with D hard to call. V gave up 4 bases and J gave up 6 bases, with 13 bases separating them. CDR1 MNHEY and CDR2 SMNVEV come from the germline V gene (reference sequence). CDR3 length: 14 amino acids. DNA of the CDR3: TGTGCCAGCAGTTCGGCTAGGCCGAGCAATGAGCAGTTCTTC. It specifies CASSSARPSNEQFF.

This chain connects TRBV5-1 to TRBJ2-7, with 7 bases that match TRBD2. V shed 3 bases, J shed 7 bases, and the junction held 4 bases outside the gene matches. CDR3 size: 12 residues. The germline V gene has CDR1 SGHRS and CDR2 YFSETQ. This chain's CDR3 is CASSSSSGEQYF. CDR3 DNA: TGCGCCAGCAGCTCTTCTAGCGGAGAGCAGTACTTC. Looking up the rest from reference TRBV5-1 and TRBJ2-7 gives the full variable domain: KAGVTQTPRYLIKTRGQQVTLSCSPISGHRSVSWYQQTPGQGLQFLFEYFSETQRNKGNFPGRFSGRQFSNSRSEMNVSTLELGDSALYLCASSSSSGEQYFGPGTRLTVT.

This clone was found a few times. The chain joins TRBV4-1 to TRBJ1-2; the match to TRBD1 covers 8 bases. This CDR3 contains 15 residues. Trimming removed 0 bases from V and 10 bases from J; junction bases left unmatched: 10. Germline V gene data show CDR1 as MGHRA and CDR2 as YSYEKL. CDR3 loop: CASSQDSQGARNYTF. DNA for the CDR3: TGCGCCAGCAGCCAAGATTCCCAGGGGGCACGAAACTACACCTTC.